This T cell receptor (beta chain) appears in the sequencing data of a study of metastatic and nonmetastatic thyroid tumors. Overall study: Peripheral blood and tumor or nodule samples from malignant and benign thyroid patients were compared. The study's findings and limits: Versus benign nodules, malignant thyroid tumors reportedly had significantly higher TCR beta diversity, in blood and tumor.

On this clone: Antigen: not known.

Germline V gives CDR1 MNHEY, CDR2 SVGEGT. Trimming left V 2 bases short and J 3 bases short, with 4 bases between. The CDR3 consists of 12 residues. In the original analysis: The study took CDR3 differences across clinicopathological groups and made a distant-metastasis classifier for papillary thyroid cancer from them. With MiXCR, TCRdb reprocessed the PCR reads. What appears here as the V and J calls and clone size reflects TCRdb's work, not the paper's. This sample has about 32,000 clones; roughly a fifth occur once, and the top ten carry 6.5% to 8%. Patients underwent thyroid surgery, and none had received any treatment before it.

The receptor's source is a female donor with papillary thyroid cancer or a benign thyroid nodule (not recorded which). Some clones in this sample may be carry-over from other donors' samples. V gene TRBV6-2 or TRBV6-3 combines with J gene TRBJ2-5; D is ambiguous. Sequencing was done on a sample of blood. Here the CDR3 DNA reads TGTGCCAGCAGTTACCGGGAAGAGACCCAGTACTTC. Translating gives CASSYREETQYF.